The clone carrying this T cell receptor (beta chain) was found a few times. Antigen specificity is unknown. Patients had received no treatment of any kind before thyroid surgery. The data stem from a study of metastatic and nonmetastatic thyroid tumors. Study-level background: Where malignant and benign thyroid patients were concerned, repertoires were compared across blood and tumor or nodule tissue.

Findings and caveats of the study: In blood and tumor, TCR beta diversity was reportedly significantly higher in malignant thyroid tumors than in benign nodules.

CDR3 length: 14 amino acids. Looked up from germline, CDR1 is MNHEY and CDR2 is SMNVEV (reference sequence). Trimming removed 3 bases at V and 5 bases at J, with 13 bases between. Authors' methods: A distant-metastasis classifier for papillary thyroid cancer was built using CDR3 differences across clinicopathological groups. TCRdb reprocessed the PCR reads using MiXCR. The V and J calls and clone size are TCRdb's, not the authors'. This sample has some 8,500 clones, with approximately 40% found just once. This receptor was taken from a female donor with papillary thyroid cancer or a benign thyroid nodule (not recorded which). Some clones in this sample may be carry-over from other donors' samples. The gene calls are TRBV27 and TRBJ2-5; D unresolved. What was sequenced was tumor tissue. CDR3 sequence: CASSFRSGRETQYF. The CDR3 DNA sequence: TGTGCCAGCAGTTTTCGCAGTGGCAGGGAGACCCAGTACTTC.